Described below is a single TCR beta chain sequence and its context. Its specificity is unknown. The sample originates from a study of OX40 agonist ivuxolimab in advanced cancers. General study points: Researchers did not establish what antigens the expanded peripheral T cells target. Certain nonresponders additionally had low normalized T-cell clonal expansion.

This CDR3 is built from 15 residues. The germline gives CDR1 SEHNR, CDR2 FQNEAQ (reference sequence). V was cut by 1 base and J by 4 bases, with 12 bases left in between. The data were produced by immunoSEQ multiplex PCR, yet TCRdb's version contains in-frame clones alone and is incomplete. The data show tens of thousands of clones, roughly nine tenths seen once. The sample was CD4+ or CD8+ T cells sorted from blood, taken in a trial of the OX40 agonist ivuxolimab. The gene calls are TRBV7-9 and TRBJ2-3; D is uncertain. The sequence was collected from an adult with an advanced solid tumor such as melanoma, head and neck, liver or kidney cancer. CDR3 region: CASSLVEQKPDTQYF. The CDR3, as DNA: TGTGCCAGCAGCTTAGTAGAGCAGAAACCAGATACGCAGTATTTT.